Below are 29 T cell receptor beta chains sequenced from a single sample in a study of T cells in Graves' hyperthyroidism and ophthalmopathy. From RNA transcripts, TCR beta CDR3 regions were amplified. First-round RT-PCR targeting the TCR CDR3 was performed with the HTBI primer set. One entry per CDR3 protein results from TCRdb running MiXCR on the multiplex PCR reads. The repertoire holds roughly 530,000 distinct CDR3 sequences, with 17% as singletons. Sequenced: blood. These receptors originate from a woman aged 18-29 years with Graves' ophthalmopathy.

This chain's CDR3 is CASSAKKNSPLHF. In DNA form, the CDR3 reads TGTGCCAGCAGTGCGAAGAAGAATTCACCCCTCCACTTT. This chain uses TRBV6-1 with TRBJ1-6, with no clear D. CDR1 and CDR2 from the germline V gene are MNHNS and SASEGT. Trimming stripped 4 bases from V and 7 bases from J, with 8 bases between. The CDR3 loop spans 13 amino acids.

The sample holds many counts of this clonotype. The V call is TRBV20-1, the J call TRBJ2-5, with D possibly matching TRBD1 (6 bases). Trimming cost V 1 base and J 5 bases, with 14 bases left between them. Germline V lookup: CDR1 DFQATT, CDR2 SNEGSKA (reference sequence). This CDR3 comprises 14 residues. CDR3 sequence reads: CSARAGDRRETQYF. CDR3 DNA sequence: TGCAGTGCTAGAGCAGGCGACAGGCGGGAGACCCAGTACTTC.

This chain uses TRBV28 with TRBJ1-4; D is perhaps TRBD1 (5 bases). Germline V gene data show CDR1 as MDHEN and CDR2 as SYDVKM. Trimming stripped 3 bases from V and 8 bases from J, with 13 bases between. The CDR3 is 14 residues long. The CDR3 DNA sequence: TGTGCCAGCAGTTTCGGGAGGGGTTACGAAAAACTGTTTTTT. It is translated as CASSFGRGYEKLFF. The complete variable domain, with remaining parts taken from reference TRBV28 and TRBJ1-4, reads DVKVTQSSRYLVKRTGEKVFLECVQDMDHENMFWYRQDPGLGLRLIYFSYDVKMKEKGDIPEGYSVSREKKERFSLILESASTNQTSMYLCASSFGRGYEKLFFGSGTQLSVL.

This clonotype was recorded at least ten times. This rearrangement joins TRBV10-2 to TRBJ1-1; no reliable D call. Germline V lookup: CDR1 WSHSY, CDR2 SAAADI. This CDR3 comprises 13 residues. Trimming shortened V by 8 bases and J by 9 bases, and 19 bases separated the two germline ends. The chain's CDR3 is CASHVKGAPQAFF. CDR3 nucleotide sequence: TGCGCCAGCCACGTTAAGGGTGCCCCGCAAGCTTTCTTT.

Only a few counts were recorded for this clonotype. The chain recombines TRBV4-1 with TRBJ2-7, with 14 bases fitting TRBD2. The CDR3 spans 19 residues. Germline CDR1 is MGHRA and CDR2 is YSYEKL. J gave up 0 bases and V 0 bases, and 7 bases lay outside the gene matches. The CDR3 sequence: CASSQERTSGRINSYEQYF. As DNA, the CDR3 is TGCGCCAGCAGCCAAGAAAGGACTAGCGGGAGGATAAACTCCTACGAGCAGTACTTC.

This clonotype was seen many times. The gene calls are TRBV7-2 and TRBJ2-6, with D uncertain. The V and J ends lost 1 base and 0 bases respectively, with 7 bases between them. In germline, CDR1 is SGHTA, CDR2 FQGNSA. CDR3 length: 16 amino acids. CDR3 sequence reads: CASSLDPFSGANVLTF. CDR3 in DNA: TGTGCCAGCAGCTTAGATCCGTTCTCTGGGGCCAACGTCCTGACTTTC.

This clonotype was detected a few times. Possible read error: a much larger clone is one base away. V is TRBV30 and J is TRBJ1-1; D is unresolved. CDR1 and CDR2 from the germline V gene are GTSNPN and SVGIG (reference sequence). Trimming took off 3 bases at V and 0 bases at J, with 5 bases between the two ends. This CDR3 has 12 residues. The CDR3 DNA follows: TGTGCCTGGAGCCCGGTGAACACTGAAGCTTTCTTT. Protein product: CAWSPVNTEAFF.

The table lists this clonotype with a few counts. The gene calls are TRBV10-3 and TRBJ2-7, with a possible D match to TRBD1 (5 bases). V was shortened by 4 bases and J by 2 bases, with 24 bases between the two germline ends. The germline CDR1 and CDR2 sequences are ENHRY and SYGVKD. The CDR3 has 18 amino acids. The CDR3 protein is CAISAQMSGAQGTYEQYF. DNA of the CDR3: TGTGCCATCAGTGCCCAAATGTCTGGGGCGCAGGGTACCTACGAGCAGTACTTC.

There are a few counts of this clonotype. The V and J genes are TRBV19 and TRBJ2-1, with D tentatively TRBD1 or TRBD2 (6 bases each). CDR1 is LNHDA, CDR2 SQIVND, per germline (reference sequence). Trimming removed 4 bases at V and 1 base at J, with 11 bases between. The CDR3 has 15 amino acids. DNA of the CDR3: TGTGCCAGTAGTACTGGAGGGGGATCCTACAATGAGCAGTTCTTC. It translates to CASSTGGGSYNEQFF.

The rearrangement joins TRBV7-9 to TRBJ1-2; 8 bases match TRBD1. Trimming took 1 base from V and 7 from J; bases not matched to a gene: 2. The CDR3 is 13 amino acids. The germline V gene has CDR1 SEHNR and CDR2 FQNEAQ (reference sequence). The CDR3 reads CASSLGTGTGYTF. In nucleotides, the CDR3 is TGTGCCAGCAGCTTAGGGACAGGGACTGGCTACACCTTC.

This clonotype was recorded many times. V gene TRBV2 combines with J gene TRBJ2-5, with D unresolved. The CDR3 sequence is 13 residues long. The V end lost 4 bases, the J end lost 2 bases, and 8 bases lay between the germline ends. CDR1 SNHLY and CDR2 FYNNEI come from the germline V gene. CDR3 sequence (DNA): TGTGCCAGCAGTGGTTTGGGGCAAGAGACCCAGTACTTC. As protein: CASSGLGQETQYF.

This clonotype was counted only a few times. The rearrangement uses TRBV24-1 and TRBJ2-2; the match to TRBD1 covers 9 bases. The CDR3 runs 15 residues. Germline-derived CDR1 and CDR2 are KGHDR and SFDVKD. J gave up 6 bases and V 6 bases, and 7 bases lay outside the gene matches. CDR3 region: CATSSTGGAPGELFF. As DNA, the CDR3 is TGTGCCACCAGTAGTACAGGGGGCGCCCCCGGGGAGCTGTTTTTT.

This clonotype occurred a few times. The gene calls are TRBV5-8 and TRBJ1-1; D remains unclear. The V end was cut by 0 bases, the J end by 0 bases, with 6 bases between. The CDR3 loop spans 14 amino acids. Germline CDR1 SGHTS, CDR2 YDEGEE. Written as DNA, the CDR3 is TGTGCCAGCAGCTTGGTTAGTATGAACACTGAAGCTTTCTTT. As protein: CASSLVSMNTEAFF.

The sample holds many counts of this clonotype. V gene TRBV13 combines with J gene TRBJ2-5; D remains ambiguous. The length of the CDR3 is 13 residues. CDR1 is PRHDT and CDR2 is FYEKMQ in the germline V gene (reference sequence). Trimming pared 3 bases from V and 5 bases from J, leaving 10 bases between. CDR3 in amino acids: CASSFGLAETQYF. The CDR3 region has the DNA TGTGCCAGCAGCTTCGGGCTGGCGGAGACCCAGTACTTC.

The V call is TRBV6-1, the J call TRBJ1-2; 7 bases align to TRBD1. The germline gives CDR1 MNHNS, CDR2 SASEGT. The CDR3 has 15 residues. Trimming cost V 5 bases and J 0 bases; bases outside gene matches: 6. The CDR3 is CASSRGGQTNYGYTF. The CDR3 DNA is TGTGCCAGCAGTCGGGGGGGACAGACTAACTATGGCTACACCTTC.

This clonotype was seen at least ten times. The chain joins TRBV28 to TRBJ1-5; D possibly corresponds to TRBD1 (5 bases). Germline lookup yields CDR1 MDHEN and CDR2 SYDVKM. V lost 3 bases and J lost 7, with 13 bases in between. The CDR3 is 14 residues long. The CDR3, as DNA: TGTGCCAGCAGTTTCAGAGGGGAAGCCCAGCCCCAGCATTTT. The encoded protein is CASSFRGEAQPQHF.

The chain uses TRBV9 and TRBJ2-2; D is possibly TRBD1 or TRBD2 (5 bases each). In germline, CDR1 is SGDLS, CDR2 YYNGEE. This CDR3 has 16 residues. V lost 4 bases and J lost 1, with 14 bases in between. The chain's CDR3 is CASSPPGTWNTGELFF. CDR3 coding DNA: TGTGCCAGCAGCCCACCGGGGACGTGGAACACCGGGGAGCTGTTTTTT.

V gene TRBV4-1 combines with J gene TRBJ2-1; D not certain. The CDR3 loop spans 15 amino acids. CDR1 and CDR2 from the germline V gene are MGHRA and YSYEKL. Trimming pared 0 bases from V and 10 bases from J, leaving 16 bases between. CDR3 in amino acids: CASSQDSRLILEQFF. The CDR3 bases are TGCGCCAGCAGCCAAGATTCACGACTCATACTAGAGCAGTTCTTC.

On this clonotype: A clone one base away is much larger, so this may be a read error. The V and J genes are TRBV9 and TRBJ2-1; D is possibly TRBD2 (5 bases). Trimming took off 4 bases at V and 1 base at J, with 15 bases between the two ends. CDR3 length equals 16 residues. CDR1 and CDR2 (germline): SGDLS, YYNGEE. The CDR3 reads CASSRAAVGSYNEQFF. The CDR3 DNA is TGTGCCAGCAGCAGAGCGGCGGTAGGATCCTACAATGAGCAGTTCTTC.

This clonotype has just a few counts. This chain joins TRBV11-1 and TRBJ1-4; D not resolved. Looked up from germline, CDR1 is SGHAT and CDR2 is FQDESV (reference sequence). V dropped 0 bases and J dropped 8 bases, with 13 bases sitting between them. This CDR3 spans 15 amino acids. The CDR3 here is CASSLAAEGREKLFF. Here the CDR3 DNA reads TGTGCCAGCAGCTTAGCCGCGGAAGGACGGGAAAAACTGTTTTTT.

Comments on this clonotype: Relative to the germline gene, one junction end is altered; a read error may explain this. This rearrangement joins TRBV13 to TRBJ1-2, with 8 bases aligning to TRBD1. This CDR3 has 13 residues. Looked up from germline, CDR1 is PRHDT and CDR2 is FYEKMQ (reference sequence). The CDR3 is CASSPGGEDGYTF. The CDR3 DNA reads TGCGCCAGCAGCCCAGGGGGCGAAGATGGCTACACCTTC.

This clonotype was detected many times. J is TRBJ2-7 and V is TRBV7-2, with 16 bases identical to TRBD2. The CDR3 sequence is 17 residues long. Per the germline V gene, CDR1 is SGHTA and CDR2 is FQGNSA. V lost 0 bases, J lost 6 bases, and 5 bases stayed unmatched. The CDR3 region has the DNA TGTGCCAGCAGCTTAGCTGCGGGGACTAGCGGGAGGGCCGAGCAGTACTTC. It translates to CASSLAAGTSGRAEQYF.

As regards this clonotype: A read error may explain this, as a much larger clone is one base away. The V and J genes are TRBV11-2 and TRBJ2-7; 7 bases are a match to TRBD2. Losses at the gene ends were 5 bases for V and 3 bases for J; bases not matched to a gene: 7. Germline assignment: CDR1 SGHAT and CDR2 FQNNGV. The CDR3 has 14 amino acids. In DNA form, the CDR3 reads TGTGCCAGCAGCACTAGCGAGGGAATCTACGAGCAGTACTTC. Translation gives CASSTSEGIYEQYF.

The chain employs TRBV18 and TRBJ2-2; D not resolved. CDR1 KGHSH and CDR2 LQKENI come from the germline V gene. V was trimmed by 3 bases and J by 0 bases, leaving 8 bases between them. The CDR3 has 15 amino acids. Written as DNA, the CDR3 is TGTGCCAGCTCACCCTTTCAGACGAACACCGGGGAGCTGTTTTTT. Encoded protein: CASSPFQTNTGELFF.

The genes are TRBV30 and TRBJ1-2; perhaps TRBD1 as D (5 bases). The CDR3 spans 12 residues. Trimming left V 5 bases short and J 8 bases short, with 15 bases between. CDR1 and CDR2 from the germline V gene are GTSNPN and SVGIG (reference sequence). The CDR3 region has the DNA TGTGCCTGGCTTCCGGGTCGGGGCGGCTACACCTTC. Translated, it gives CAWLPGRGGYTF. Variable domain in full (rest from reference TRBV30 and TRBJ1-2): SQTIHQWPATLVQPVGSPLSLECTVEGTSNPNLYWYRQAAGRGLQLLFYSVGIGQISSEVPQNLSASRPQDRQFILSSKKLLLSDSGFYLCAWLPGRGGYTFGSGTRLTVV.

The rearrangement uses TRBV20-1 and TRBJ2-4, with D perhaps TRBD1 (7 bases). Trimming removed 6 bases from V and 1 base from J, with 16 bases in between. CDR1 DFQATT and CDR2 SNEGSKA come from the germline V gene (reference sequence). The CDR3 covers 15 residues. CDR3 residues: CSASDREEAKNIQYF. CDR3 DNA: TGCAGTGCGTCAGACAGGGAGGAGGCCAAAAACATTCAGTACTTC.

In its sample, this clonotype was seen many times. J is TRBJ1-1 and V is TRBV20-1; unclear D gene. The CDR3 consists of 14 residues. Trimming removed 2 bases from V and 4 bases from J, with 14 bases in between. Germline V lookup: CDR1 DFQATT, CDR2 SNEGSKA (reference sequence). The CDR3, as DNA: TGCAGTGCTAGACTACTAGGGTTTGGCACTGAAGCTTTCTTT. Translating it yields CSARLLGFGTEAFF.

This clonotype was found a few times. The chain employs TRBV29-1 and TRBJ2-1; 7 nucleotides align to TRBD1. CDR1 SQVTM and CDR2 ANQGSEA come from the germline V gene. CDR3 length: 13 residues. Trimming removed 6 bases from V and 2 bases from J; junction bases left unmatched: 4. The CDR3 region has the DNA TGCAGCGTCCAACAGGGGACCTACAATGAGCAGTTCTTC. As protein: CSVQQGTYNEQFF.

Ten or more counts support this clonotype. V gene TRBV6-6 combines with J gene TRBJ2-3; D call uncertain. Germline CDR1 MNHNY, CDR2 SVGAGI (reference sequence). Trimming shortened V by 0 bases and J by 0 bases, and 13 bases separated the two germline ends. This CDR3 spans 17 amino acids. The CDR3 reads CASSYSTYALSTDTQYF. The CDR3 DNA follows: TGTGCCAGCAGTTACTCGACATACGCTCTAAGCACAGATACGCAGTATTTT.